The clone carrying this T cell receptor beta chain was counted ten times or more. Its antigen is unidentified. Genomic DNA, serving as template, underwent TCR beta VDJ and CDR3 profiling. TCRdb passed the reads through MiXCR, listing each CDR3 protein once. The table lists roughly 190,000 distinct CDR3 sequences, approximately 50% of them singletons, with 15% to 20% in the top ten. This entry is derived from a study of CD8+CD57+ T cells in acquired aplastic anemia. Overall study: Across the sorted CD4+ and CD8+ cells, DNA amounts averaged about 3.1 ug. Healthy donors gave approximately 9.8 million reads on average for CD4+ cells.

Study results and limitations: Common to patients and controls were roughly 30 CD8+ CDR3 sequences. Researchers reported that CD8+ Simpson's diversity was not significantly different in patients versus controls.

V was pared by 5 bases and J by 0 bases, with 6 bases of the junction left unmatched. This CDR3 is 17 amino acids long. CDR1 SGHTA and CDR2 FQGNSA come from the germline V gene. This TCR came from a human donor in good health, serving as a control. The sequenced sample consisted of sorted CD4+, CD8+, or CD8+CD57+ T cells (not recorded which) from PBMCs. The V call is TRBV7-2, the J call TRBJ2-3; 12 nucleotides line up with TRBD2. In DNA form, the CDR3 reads TGTGCCAGCAGCCCAGGACTAGCGGGAAGTAGCACAGATACGCAGTATTTT. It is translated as CASSPGLAGSSTDTQYF.